Following are 23 T cell receptor beta chains from one sample sequenced in a study of T cell clones after liver transplantation. Assay: immunoSEQ multiplex PCR; the TCRdb copy retains only in-frame clones and omits some. In the table there are tens of thousands of clones, roughly 85% of which are singletons. Sequenced here: CD4+ T cells from blood, sampled around 45 months after liver transplant. The receptors shown here come from a human patient who received a liver transplant. Some T cells may be provided by the graft donor.

This chain joins TRBV28 and TRBJ2-2; a possible D gene is TRBD2 (7 bases). The CDR3 runs to 15 residues. CDR1 MDHEN and CDR2 SYDVKM come from the germline V gene. V lost 2 bases to trimming and J lost 7 bases, with 14 bases between them. The CDR3 DNA reads as TGTGCCAGCAGTTTAGGGGGGGCTTATAGCGGGGAGCTGTTTTTT. The encoded protein is CASSLGGAYSGELFF.

V and J are TRBV5-1 and TRBJ2-2, with TRBD1 identical over 8 bases. The CDR3 consists of 13 residues. The junction had 5 bases not matched to a gene; V was cut back by 9 bases and J by 4 bases. CDR1 and CDR2 from the germline V gene are SGHRS and YFSETQ. The CDR3 reads CATRQGTTGELFF. The CDR3 coding sequence is TGCGCCACCAGACAGGGGACCACCGGGGAGCTGTTTTTT.

A few counts support this clone. The chain is built from TRBV5-1 and TRBJ2-5; D may be TRBD1 (7 bases). V lost 7 bases and J 0 bases, leaving 13 bases between the germline ends. The CDR3 loop spans 14 amino acids. Germline CDR1 is SGHRS and CDR2 is YFSETQ. This CDR3 reads CASEEGAHQETQYF. As DNA, the CDR3 is TGCGCCAGCGAGGAGGGGGCACACCAAGAGACCCAGTACTTC.

The chain has TRBV28 and TRBJ2-7, with D unclear. Germline V gives CDR1 MDHEN, CDR2 SYDVKM. V was clipped by 3 bases and J by 6 bases, with 6 bases between them. The CDR3 runs to 11 residues. The CDR3 loop reads CASSLLSEQYF. CDR3 in DNA: TGTGCCAGCAGTTTGTTATCCGAGCAGTACTTC.

The chain carries TRBV4-1 and TRBJ1-3; D is perhaps TRBD1 (5 bases). Trimming left V 0 bases short and J 4 bases short, with 16 bases between. The CDR3 loop spans 17 amino acids. Germline assignment: CDR1 MGHRA and CDR2 YSYEKL. The CDR3 region is CASSQEQVSSRGNTIYF. The CDR3 DNA follows: TGCGCCAGCAGCCAAGAACAGGTTTCTTCCCGGGGAAACACCATATATTTT.

The rearrangement links TRBV19 to TRBJ1-3, with D unclear. The CDR3 loop spans 17 amino acids. Trimming removed 4 bases from V and 0 bases from J, with 16 bases in between. Germline V gene sequence: CDR1 LNHDA, CDR2 SQIVND (reference sequence). The CDR3 region is CASSKPLRPNSGNTIYF. CDR3 sequence (DNA): TGTGCCAGTAGTAAACCCCTTCGACCCAACTCTGGAAACACCATATATTTT.

The CDR3 sequence: CASGPRDNSYEQYF. In nucleotides, the CDR3 is TGTGCTAGTGGCCCCCGGGACAACTCCTACGAGCAGTACTTC. The chain employs TRBV12-5 and TRBJ2-7, with D possibly TRBD1 on 6 matching bases. Germline V CDR1 and CDR2: LGHNT, FRNRAP. V was clipped by 6 bases and J by 0 bases, with 12 bases between them. There are 14 residues in the CDR3.

V usage is TRBV28 and J usage is TRBJ2-1; TRBD2 aligns across 9 bases. The CDR3 is 15 amino acids. Germline-derived CDR1 and CDR2 are MDHEN and SYDVKM. Germline trimming cut 5 bases from V and 4 bases from J; bases unmatched to any gene: 6. The CDR3, as DNA: TGTGCCAGCAGTCCCAGCGGGAGGAGGTACAATGAGCAGTTCTTC. This sequence encodes CASSPSGRRYNEQFF.

The table lists this clone with a count of one. This chain uses TRBV6-1 with TRBJ1-5; D is unclear. Trimming took off 1 base at V and 5 bases at J, with 9 bases between the two ends. Looked up from germline, CDR1 is MNHNS and CDR2 is SASEGT. CDR3 size: 14 residues. The CDR3 loop is CASSEVGTYQPQHF. The CDR3 DNA sequence: TGTGCCAGCAGTGAAGTAGGCACCTATCAGCCCCAGCATTTT.

This clone occurred a few times. J is TRBJ1-5 and V is TRBV28; 9 bases match TRBD1. The V and J ends lost 6 bases and 7 bases, in that order; junction bases with no gene match: 7. The CDR3 contains 14 residues. The germline V gene encodes CDR1 MDHEN and CDR2 SYDVKM. CDR3: CASRIGQGYQPQHF. CDR3 nucleotide sequence: TGTGCCAGCAGAATAGGACAGGGGTACCAGCCCCAGCATTTT.

The V call is TRBV28, the J call TRBJ2-1; 7 positions agree with TRBD2. The germline gives CDR1 MDHEN, CDR2 SYDVKM. CDR3 length: 16 amino acids. Trimming cost V 6 bases and J 8 bases; bases outside gene matches: 16. This CDR3 reads CASRGRLGPRGDEQFF. The DNA for the CDR3 is TGTGCCAGCAGGGGAAGACTAGGCCCCCGGGGGGATGAGCAGTTCTTC.

This chain joins TRBV4-3 and TRBJ1-4; 7 nucleotides line up with TRBD1. Germline CDR1 is LGHNA and CDR2 is YSLEER. V dropped 4 bases and J dropped 7; count of bases not matched to a gene: 12. The CDR3 length is 16 residues. The CDR3 reads CASSRRPDRVSEKLFF. The CDR3 DNA is TGCGCCAGCAGCCGGAGACCAGACAGGGTTTCTGAAAAACTGTTTTTT.

The rearrangement uses TRBV6-5 and TRBJ2-3; D is ambiguous. V dropped 6 bases and J dropped 4 bases, with 11 bases sitting between them. This CDR3 comprises 13 residues. CDR1 is MNHEY, CDR2 SVGAGI, per germline. The CDR3 loop reads CASRFPGADTQYF. Here the CDR3 DNA reads TGTGCCAGCAGATTCCCTGGCGCAGATACGCAGTATTTT.

This sequence joins TRBV13 and TRBJ1-2; 8 nucleotides line up with TRBD1. J gave up 3 bases and V 1 base, and 1 base lay outside the gene matches. The germline CDR1 and CDR2 sequences are PRHDT and FYEKMQ (reference sequence). The CDR3 has 14 amino acids. The CDR3 protein is CASSLADRDYGYTF. For the CDR3, the DNA is TGTGCCAGCAGCTTAGCGGACAGGGACTATGGCTACACCTTC.

This chain joins TRBV12-1 and TRBJ2-3; TRBD2, the table's D call, was not compared with the DNA. TRBV12-1 is a documented pseudogene. There are 18 residues in the CDR3. The CDR3 region has the DNA TGTGCCAGCAGCGCCTGGACTAGCGGGAGGGCCGGGACAGATACGCAGTATTTT. Its translation is CASSAWTSGRAGTDTQYF.

This clone was picked up one time. V gene TRBV6-1 combines with J gene TRBJ2-6; D unresolved. Trimming shortened V by 1 base and J by 2 bases, and 9 bases separated the two germline ends. Germline loops: CDR1 MNHNS, CDR2 SASEGT. The CDR3 covers 16 residues. CDR3 DNA: TGTGCCAGCAGTGAAGGCCTATTTGCTGGGGCCAACGTCCTGACTTTC. Residues: CASSEGLFAGANVLTF.

This clone was found a few times. The rearrangement links TRBV4-3 to TRBJ2-3; TRBD2 agrees at 7 bases. V shed 1 base and J 8 bases; nucleotides not matched to a gene: 3. The germline gives CDR1 LGHNA, CDR2 YSLEER. The CDR3 has 13 amino acids. This CDR3 reads CASSQAGGGTQYF. The DNA for the CDR3 is TGCGCCAGCAGCCAAGCGGGCGGGGGTACGCAGTATTTT.

V is TRBV6-6 and J is TRBJ2-5, with TRBD2 identical over 9 bases. CDR3 length equals 15 residues. CDR1 and CDR2 from the germline V gene are MNHNY and SVGAGI (reference sequence). V was pared by 5 bases and J by 1 base, with 5 bases of the junction left unmatched. CDR3 bases: TGTGCCAGCAGTCTCGCTAGCGGGGTCCAAGAGACCCAGTACTTC. Protein product: CASSLASGVQETQYF.

This rearrangement joins TRBV5-4 to TRBJ2-1; 7 positions match TRBD2. The CDR3 length is 16 residues. V lost 0 bases, J lost 4 bases, and 7 bases stayed unmatched. Germline-derived CDR1 and CDR2 are SGHNT and YYREEE (reference sequence). Written as DNA, the CDR3 is TGTGCCAGCAGCTTGGCGGCTAGCGGACTATACAATGAGCAGTTCTTC. This sequence encodes CASSLAASGLYNEQFF. Complete variable domain (other parts from reference TRBV5-4 and TRBJ2-1): ETGVTQSPTHLIKTRGQQVTLRCSSQSGHNTVSWYQQALGQGPQFIFQYYREEENGRGNFPPRFSGLQFPNYSSELNVNALELDDSALYLCASSLAASGLYNEQFFGPGTRLTVL.

The V call is TRBV2, the J call TRBJ2-3; D is uncertain. The CDR3 has 14 amino acids. Germline V gene sequence: CDR1 SNHLY, CDR2 FYNNEI. Trimming took off 7 bases at V and 0 bases at J, with 11 bases between the two ends. DNA for the CDR3: TGTGCCAGCAACGGCCCCTATAGCACAGATACGCAGTATTTT. This sequence encodes CASNGPYSTDTQYF.

The V gene is TRBV7-2, the J gene TRBJ2-1; possibly TRBD2 for D (6 bases). The V end lost 1 base, the J end lost 4 bases, and 11 bases lay between the germline ends. Germline CDR1 is SGHTA and CDR2 is FQGNSA. The CDR3 runs 15 residues. CDR3 region: CASSLGPGEYNEQFF. CDR3 DNA sequence: TGTGCCAGCAGCTTAGGCCCGGGGGAGTACAATGAGCAGTTCTTC.

The chain couples TRBV11-2 to TRBJ1-5; TRBD1 might be the D (5 bases). CDR3 size: 15 residues. Germline V gene data show CDR1 as SGHAT and CDR2 as FQNNGV. With 4 bases removed from V and 4 bases from J, the gap between germline ends came to 14 bases. CDR3 in amino acids: CASSSLTGLNQPQHF. The CDR3 DNA is TGTGCCAGCAGCTCCCTAACGGGGCTAAATCAGCCCCAGCATTTT.

This clone was observed a single time. This sequence joins TRBV6-5 and TRBJ2-7, with TRBD1 identical over 8 bases. Germline lookup yields CDR1 MNHEY and CDR2 SVGAGI. Trimming at V came to 4 bases and at J to 5 bases, leaving 4 bases not matched to a gene. CDR3 length: 13 residues. The CDR3 DNA is TGTGCCAGCAGTTGGGGGACAGGTAACGAGCAGTACTTC. It codes for CASSWGTGNEQYF.